This TCR beta chain was sequenced during a study of long-term antiretroviral therapy in people with HIV. Study-wide results and limits: Sampling of blood ran from about 2003 to 2017, and older ART regimens were possibly in use. HIV repertoires had narrower CDR3 length ranges than controls.

PBMC samples from each donor numbered at least one pre-ART and at least two post-ART. A note on this clone: Its specificity is not known.

Researchers report immunoSEQ v3.0 was run at survey level. The target of sequencing was about 35,000-50,000 T-cell genomes per sample. Generated by immunoSEQ multiplex PCR, the TCRdb table keeps only in-frame clones and is missing some. The profile shows 28,000 or so clones, approximately 78% of them singletons. V lost 8 bases to trimming and J lost 6 bases, with 9 bases between them. Looked up from germline, CDR1 is SNHLY and CDR2 is FYNNEI. The CDR3 sequence is 11 residues long. The chain employs TRBV2 and TRBJ2-3; D uncertain. The sample was unsorted PBMCs, taken 1.5 years before starting antiretroviral therapy. This TCR was recovered from a man aged 18 to 29 with HIV. Here the CDR3 reads CASASDDTQYF. CDR3 DNA sequence: TGTGCCAGCGCGAGCGACGATACGCAGTATTTT. Complete variable domain (other parts from reference TRBV2 and TRBJ2-3): EPEVTQTPSHQVTQMGQEVILRCVPISNHLYFYWYRQILGQKVEFLVSFYNNEISEKSEIFDDQFSVERPDGSNFTLKIRSTKLEDSAMYFCASASDDTQYFGPGTRLTVL.